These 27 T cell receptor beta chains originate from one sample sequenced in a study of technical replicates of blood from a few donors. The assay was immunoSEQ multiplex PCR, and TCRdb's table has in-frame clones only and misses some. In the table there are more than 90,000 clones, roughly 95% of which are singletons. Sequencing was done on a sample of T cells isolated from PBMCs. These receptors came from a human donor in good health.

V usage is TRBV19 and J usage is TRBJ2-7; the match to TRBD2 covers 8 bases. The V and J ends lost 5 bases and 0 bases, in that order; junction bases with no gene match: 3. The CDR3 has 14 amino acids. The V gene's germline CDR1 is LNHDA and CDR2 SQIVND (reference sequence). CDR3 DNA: TGTGCCAGTAGTCCCAGCGGGGGCTCCTACGAGCAGTACTTC. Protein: CASSPSGGSYEQYF.

CDR3 sequence reads: CASSGGGAYEQYF. The CDR3 DNA reads TGTGCCAGCAGTGGTGGCGGGGCCTACGAGCAGTACTTC. V gene TRBV21-1 combines with J gene TRBJ2-7; TRBD2 is the table's D call and was not checked against the DNA. TRBV21-1 is shown as a pseudogene. The CDR3 is 13 amino acids.

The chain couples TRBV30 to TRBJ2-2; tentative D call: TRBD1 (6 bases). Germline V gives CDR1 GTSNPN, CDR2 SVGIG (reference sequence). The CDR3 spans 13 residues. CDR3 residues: CAHGWGPTGELFF. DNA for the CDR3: TGTGCTCACGGATGGGGGCCGACCGGGGAGCTGTTTTTT.

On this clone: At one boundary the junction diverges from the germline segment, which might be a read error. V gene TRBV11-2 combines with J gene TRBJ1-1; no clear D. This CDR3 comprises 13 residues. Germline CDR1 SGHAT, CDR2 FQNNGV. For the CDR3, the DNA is TGTGCCAGCAGCTTAGATAGGAACAGTGAAGCTTTCTTT. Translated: CASSLDRNSEAFF.

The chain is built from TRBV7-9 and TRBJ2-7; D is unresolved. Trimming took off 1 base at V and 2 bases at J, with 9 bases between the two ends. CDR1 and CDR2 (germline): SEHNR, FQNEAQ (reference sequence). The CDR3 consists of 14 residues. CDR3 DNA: TGTGCCAGCAGCTTAGATGCAGAACCCTACGAGCAGTACTTC. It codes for CASSLDAEPYEQYF.

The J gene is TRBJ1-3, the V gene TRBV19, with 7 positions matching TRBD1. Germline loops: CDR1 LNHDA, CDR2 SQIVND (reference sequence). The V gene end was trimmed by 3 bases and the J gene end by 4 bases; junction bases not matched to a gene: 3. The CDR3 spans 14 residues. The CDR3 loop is CASSMVGQGNTIYF. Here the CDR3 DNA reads TGTGCCAGTAGTATGGTGGGACAGGGAAACACCATATATTTT.

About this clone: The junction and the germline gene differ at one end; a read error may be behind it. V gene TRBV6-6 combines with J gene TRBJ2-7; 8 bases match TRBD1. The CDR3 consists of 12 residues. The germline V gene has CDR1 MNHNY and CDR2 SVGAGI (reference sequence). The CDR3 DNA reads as TGTGCCAGCAGACGGGACAGGATCGAGCAAGTCTTC. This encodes CASRRDRIEQVF.

This CDR3 is CASRVSGEKLFF. CDR3 bases: TGTGCCAGCAGGGTATCGGGGGAAAAACTGTTTTTT. This sequence joins TRBV11-2 and TRBJ1-4; D not resolved. There are 12 residues in the CDR3. Germline-derived CDR1 and CDR2 are SGHAT and FQNNGV. V lost 6 bases and J lost 8, with 10 bases in between.

As DNA, the CDR3 is TGCAGCGGGGACAGCTACAATGAGCAGTTCTTC. Translated: CSGDSYNEQFF. This chain uses TRBV29-1 with TRBJ2-1; 7 bases align to TRBD1. The trim removed 7 bases at V and 3 bases at J, leaving 0 bases unmatched. Germline values: CDR1 SQVTM, CDR2 ANQGSEA. The CDR3 is made up of 11 amino acids.

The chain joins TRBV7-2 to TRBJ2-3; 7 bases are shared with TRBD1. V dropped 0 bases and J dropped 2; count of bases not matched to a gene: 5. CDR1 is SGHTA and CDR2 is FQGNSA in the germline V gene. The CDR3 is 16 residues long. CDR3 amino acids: CASSLAGGGYTDTQYF. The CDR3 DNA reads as TGTGCCAGCAGCTTAGCAGGGGGCGGGTACACAGATACGCAGTATTTT.

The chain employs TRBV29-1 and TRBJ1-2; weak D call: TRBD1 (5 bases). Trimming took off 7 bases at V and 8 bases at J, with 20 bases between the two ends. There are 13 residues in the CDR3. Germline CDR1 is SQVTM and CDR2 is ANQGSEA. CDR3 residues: CSARGTSETGYTF. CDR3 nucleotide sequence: TGCAGCGCCCGCGGGACCTCCGAGACCGGCTACACCTTC.

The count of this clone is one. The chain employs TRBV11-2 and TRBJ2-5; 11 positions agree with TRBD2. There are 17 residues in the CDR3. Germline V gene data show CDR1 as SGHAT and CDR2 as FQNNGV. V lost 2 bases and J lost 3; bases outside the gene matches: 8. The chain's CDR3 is CASSLLAGGFSKETQYF. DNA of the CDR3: TGTGCCAGCAGCTTACTAGCGGGGGGCTTTTCGAAAGAGACCCAGTACTTC.

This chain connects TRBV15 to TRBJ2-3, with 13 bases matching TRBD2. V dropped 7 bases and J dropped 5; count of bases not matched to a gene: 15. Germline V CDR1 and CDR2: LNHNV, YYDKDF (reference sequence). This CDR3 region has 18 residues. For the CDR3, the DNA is TGTGCCACCAAGGGGGGAGGACTAGCGGGGGCGGAGGGAGATACGCAGTATTTT. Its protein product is CATKGGGLAGAEGDTQYF.

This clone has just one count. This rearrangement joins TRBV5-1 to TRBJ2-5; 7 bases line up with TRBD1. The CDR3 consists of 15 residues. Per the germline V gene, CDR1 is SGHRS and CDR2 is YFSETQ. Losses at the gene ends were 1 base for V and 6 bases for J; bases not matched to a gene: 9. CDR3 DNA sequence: TGCGCCAGCAGCTTGCTCGGGCAGGGGGAGAAGACCCAGTACTTC. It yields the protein CASSLLGQGEKTQYF.

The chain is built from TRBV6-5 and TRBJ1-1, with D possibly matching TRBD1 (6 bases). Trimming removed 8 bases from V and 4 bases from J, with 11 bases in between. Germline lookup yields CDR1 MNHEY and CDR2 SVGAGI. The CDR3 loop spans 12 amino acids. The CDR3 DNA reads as TGTGCCAGCCGCAGGGGCTCCACTGAAGCTTTCTTT. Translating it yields CASRRGSTEAFF.

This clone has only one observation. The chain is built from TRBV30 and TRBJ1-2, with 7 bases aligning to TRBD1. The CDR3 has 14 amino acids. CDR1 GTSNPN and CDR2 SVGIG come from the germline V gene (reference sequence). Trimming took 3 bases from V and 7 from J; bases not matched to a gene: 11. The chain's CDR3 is CAWSETGNPGGYTF. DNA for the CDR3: TGTGCCTGGAGCGAGACAGGGAACCCTGGTGGCTACACCTTC.

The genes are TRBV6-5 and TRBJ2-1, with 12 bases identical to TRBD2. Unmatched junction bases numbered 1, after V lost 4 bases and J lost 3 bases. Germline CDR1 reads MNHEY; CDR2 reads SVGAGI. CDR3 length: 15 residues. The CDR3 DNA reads TGTGCCAGCAGTTGGACTAGCGGGATCTACAATGAGCAGTTCTTC. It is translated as CASSWTSGIYNEQFF.

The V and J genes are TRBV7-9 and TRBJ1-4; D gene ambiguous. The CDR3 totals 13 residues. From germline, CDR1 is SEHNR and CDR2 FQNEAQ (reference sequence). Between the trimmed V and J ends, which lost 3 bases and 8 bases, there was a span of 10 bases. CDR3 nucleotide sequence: TGTGCCAGCAGCTTTTCGCCTCGGGAAAAACTGTTTTTT. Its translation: CASSFSPREKLFF.

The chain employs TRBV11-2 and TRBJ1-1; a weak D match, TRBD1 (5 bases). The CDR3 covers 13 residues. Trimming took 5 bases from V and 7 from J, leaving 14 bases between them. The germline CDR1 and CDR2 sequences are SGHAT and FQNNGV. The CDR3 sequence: CASSVRVDSEAFF. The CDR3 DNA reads TGTGCCAGCAGCGTCCGGGTAGACAGTGAAGCTTTCTTT.

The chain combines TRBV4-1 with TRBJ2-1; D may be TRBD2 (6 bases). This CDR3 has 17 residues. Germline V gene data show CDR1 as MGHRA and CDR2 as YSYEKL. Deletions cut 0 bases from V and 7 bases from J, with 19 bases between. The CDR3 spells CASSQEAWTKVVNEQFF. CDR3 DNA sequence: TGCGCCAGCAGCCAAGAAGCCTGGACTAAGGTGGTGAATGAGCAGTTCTTC.

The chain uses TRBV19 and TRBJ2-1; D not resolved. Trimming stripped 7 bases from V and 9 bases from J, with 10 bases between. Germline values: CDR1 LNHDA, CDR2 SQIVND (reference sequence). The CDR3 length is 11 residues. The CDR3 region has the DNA TGTGCCAGTAACGCCGCAGGTGAGCAGTTCTTC. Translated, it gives CASNAAGEQFF. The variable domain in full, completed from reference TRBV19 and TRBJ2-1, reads DGGITQSPKYLFRKEGQNVTLSCEQNLNHDAMYWYRQDPGQGLRLIYYSQIVNDFQKGDIAEGYSVSREKKESFPLTVTSAQKNPTAFYLCASNAAGEQFFGPGTRLTVL.

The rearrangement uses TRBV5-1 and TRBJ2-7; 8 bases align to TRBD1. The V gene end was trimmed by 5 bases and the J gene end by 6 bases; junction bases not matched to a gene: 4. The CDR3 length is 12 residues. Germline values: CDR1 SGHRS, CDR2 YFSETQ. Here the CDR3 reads CASRIDRGEQYF. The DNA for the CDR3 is TGCGCCAGCAGGATCGACAGGGGCGAGCAGTACTTC.

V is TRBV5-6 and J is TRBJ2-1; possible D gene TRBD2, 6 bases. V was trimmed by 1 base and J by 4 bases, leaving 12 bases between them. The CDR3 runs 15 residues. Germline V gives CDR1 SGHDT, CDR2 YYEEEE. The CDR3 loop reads CASSLLEGRYNEQFF. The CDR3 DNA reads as TGTGCCAGCAGCTTGTTGGAGGGCCGGTACAATGAGCAGTTCTTC. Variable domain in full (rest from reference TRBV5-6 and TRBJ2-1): DAGVTQSPTHLIKTRGQQVTLRCSPKSGHDTVSWYQQALGQGPQFIFQYYEEEERQRGNFPDRFSGHQFPNYSSELNVNALLLGDSALYLCASSLLEGRYNEQFFGPGTRLTVL.

CDR3 residues: CASSPTTTVSSYNEQFF. The CDR3 nucleotides read TGTGCCAGCAGCCCGACAACGACAGTTAGCTCCTACAATGAGCAGTTCTTC. The chain links TRBV9 to TRBJ2-1; perhaps TRBD1 as D (5 bases). Germline V CDR1 and CDR2: SGDLS, YYNGEE. Trimming removed 4 bases at V and 0 bases at J, with 17 bases between. The length of the CDR3 is 17 residues.

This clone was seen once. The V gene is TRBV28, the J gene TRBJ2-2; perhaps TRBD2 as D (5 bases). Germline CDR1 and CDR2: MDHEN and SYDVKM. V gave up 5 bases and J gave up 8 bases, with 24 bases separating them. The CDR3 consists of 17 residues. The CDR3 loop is CASSPLRTSFPTGELFF. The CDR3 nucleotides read TGTGCCAGCAGTCCTCTTCGTACTAGTTTCCCAACTGGGGAGCTGTTTTTT. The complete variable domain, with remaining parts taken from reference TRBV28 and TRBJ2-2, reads DVKVTQSSRYLVKRTGEKVFLECVQDMDHENMFWYRQDPGLGLRLIYFSYDVKMKEKGDIPEGYSVSREKKERFSLILESASTNQTSMYLCASSPLRTSFPTGELFFGEGSRLTVL.

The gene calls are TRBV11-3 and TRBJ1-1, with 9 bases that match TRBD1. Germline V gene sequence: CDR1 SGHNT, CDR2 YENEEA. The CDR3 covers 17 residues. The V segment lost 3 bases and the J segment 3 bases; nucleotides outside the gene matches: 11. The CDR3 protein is CASSFRDRVKGDTEAFF. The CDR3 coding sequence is TGTGCCAGCAGCTTCCGGGACAGGGTCAAAGGGGACACTGAAGCTTTCTTT. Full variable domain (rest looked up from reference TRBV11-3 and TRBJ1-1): EAGVVQSPRYKIIEKKQPVAFWCNPISGHNTLYWYLQNLGQGPELLIRYENEEAVDDSQLPKDRFSAERLKGVDSTLKIQPAELGDSAVYLCASSFRDRVKGDTEAFFGQGTRLTVV.

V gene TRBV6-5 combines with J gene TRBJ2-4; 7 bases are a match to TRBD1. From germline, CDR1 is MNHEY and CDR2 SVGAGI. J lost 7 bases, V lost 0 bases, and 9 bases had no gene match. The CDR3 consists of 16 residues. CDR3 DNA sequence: TGTGCCAGCAGTTACTCCGACAGGGACACACAGAACATTCAGTACTTC. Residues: CASSYSDRDTQNIQYF.